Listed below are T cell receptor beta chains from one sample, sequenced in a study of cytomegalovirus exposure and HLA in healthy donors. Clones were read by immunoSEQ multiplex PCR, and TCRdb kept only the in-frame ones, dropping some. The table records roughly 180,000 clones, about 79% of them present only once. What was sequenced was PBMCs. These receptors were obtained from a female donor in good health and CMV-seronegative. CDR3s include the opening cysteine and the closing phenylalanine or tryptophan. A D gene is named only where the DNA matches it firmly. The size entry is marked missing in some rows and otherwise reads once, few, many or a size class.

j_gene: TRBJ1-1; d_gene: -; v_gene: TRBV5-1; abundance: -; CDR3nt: TGCGCCAGCAGCTCGCGGGCGGACGCAAACGCTGAAGCTTTCTTT; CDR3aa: CASSSRADANAEAFF
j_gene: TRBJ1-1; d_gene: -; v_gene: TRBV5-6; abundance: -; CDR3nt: TGTGCCAGCAGCTCCAGCCGGCCAAGGGAAAGGGGAGCTTTCTTT; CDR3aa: CASSSSRPRERGAFF
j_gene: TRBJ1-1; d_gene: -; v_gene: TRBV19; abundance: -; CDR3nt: TGTGCCAGTAGTGGGGGGGGGAACACTGAAGCTTTCTTT; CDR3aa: CASSGGGNTEAFF
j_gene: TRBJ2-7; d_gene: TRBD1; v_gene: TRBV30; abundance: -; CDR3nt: TGTGCCTCAGGGACAGGGTCAGACTACAAGCAGTACTTC; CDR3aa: CASGTGSDYKQYF
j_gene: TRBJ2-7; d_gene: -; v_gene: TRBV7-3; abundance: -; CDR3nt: TGTGCCAGCAGCTTATTCTCGGGGAACGAGCAGTACTTC; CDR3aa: CASSLFSGNEQYF
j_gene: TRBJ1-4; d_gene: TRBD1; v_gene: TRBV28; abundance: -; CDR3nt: TGTGCCAGCAGTCAGACAGGGGGTACTAATGAAAAACTGTTTTTT; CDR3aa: CASSQTGGTNEKLFF
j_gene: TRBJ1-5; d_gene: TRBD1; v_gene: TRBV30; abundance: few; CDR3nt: TGTGCCTGGAGCCCCCCGGGACAGGGAAGCAATCAGCCCCAGCATTTT; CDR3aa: CAWSPPGQGSNQPQHF
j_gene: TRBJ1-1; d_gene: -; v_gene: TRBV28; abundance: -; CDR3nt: TGTGCCAGCAGTTCCCCCGAGACTTACACTGAAGCTTTCTTT; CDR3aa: CASSSPETYTEAFF
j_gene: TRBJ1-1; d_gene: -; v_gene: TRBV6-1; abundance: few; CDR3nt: TGTGCCAGCAGTGAAAAGGCTCAGGCTGAAGCTTTCTTT; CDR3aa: CASSEKAQAEAFF
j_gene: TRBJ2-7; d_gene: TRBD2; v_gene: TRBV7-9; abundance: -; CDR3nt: TGTGCCAGTTGGGGGGGGACCTCCTACGAGCAGTACTTC; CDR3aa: CASWGGTSYEQYF
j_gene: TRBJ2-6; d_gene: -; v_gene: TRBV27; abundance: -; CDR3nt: TGTGCCACCGGCTCTGGGGCCAACGTCCTGACTTTC; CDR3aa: CATGSGANVLTF
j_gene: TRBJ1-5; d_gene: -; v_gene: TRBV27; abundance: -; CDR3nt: TGTGCCAGCAGTTTACACAGTGATAGCAATCAGCCCCAGCATTTT; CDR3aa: CASSLHSDSNQPQHF
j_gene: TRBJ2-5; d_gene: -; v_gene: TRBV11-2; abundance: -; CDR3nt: TGTGCCAGCAGCTTAAATGTGTTTGGCAGGCAAGAGACCCAGTACTTC; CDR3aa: CASSLNVFGRQETQYF
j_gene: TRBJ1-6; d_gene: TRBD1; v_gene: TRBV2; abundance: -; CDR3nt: TGTGCCAGCAGTTTACAGGGGGCGAATTTTAATTCACCCCTCCACTTT; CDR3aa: CASSLQGANFNSPLHF
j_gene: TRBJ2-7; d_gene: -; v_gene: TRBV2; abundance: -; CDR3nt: TGTGCCAGCAGTAGAGACAGCTACGAGCAGTACTTC; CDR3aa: CASSRDSYEQYF
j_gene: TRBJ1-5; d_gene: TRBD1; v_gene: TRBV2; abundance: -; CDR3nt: TGTGCCAGCAGGGGGGACAGGGGAGTCAATCAGCCCCAGCATTTT; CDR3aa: CASRGDRGVNQPQHF
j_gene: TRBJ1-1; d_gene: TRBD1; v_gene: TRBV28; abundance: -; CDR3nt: TGTGCCAGCAGGGGACAGGGGTGGACTGAAGCTTTCTTT; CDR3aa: CASRGQGWTEAFF